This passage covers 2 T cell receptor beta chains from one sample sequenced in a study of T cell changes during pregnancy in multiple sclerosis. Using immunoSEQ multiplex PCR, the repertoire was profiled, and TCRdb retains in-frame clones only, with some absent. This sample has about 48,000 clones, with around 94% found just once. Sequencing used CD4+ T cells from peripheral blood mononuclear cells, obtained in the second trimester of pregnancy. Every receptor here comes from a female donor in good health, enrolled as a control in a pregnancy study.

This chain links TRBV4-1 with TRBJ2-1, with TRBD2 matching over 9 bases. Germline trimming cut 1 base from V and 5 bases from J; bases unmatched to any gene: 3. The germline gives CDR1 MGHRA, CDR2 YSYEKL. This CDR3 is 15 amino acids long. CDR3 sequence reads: CASSQGASGDNEQFF. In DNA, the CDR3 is TGCGCCAGCAGCCAAGGGGCTAGCGGGGACAATGAGCAGTTCTTC.

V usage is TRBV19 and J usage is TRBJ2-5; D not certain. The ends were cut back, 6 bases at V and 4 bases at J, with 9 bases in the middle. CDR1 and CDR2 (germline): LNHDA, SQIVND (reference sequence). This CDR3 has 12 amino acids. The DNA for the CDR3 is TGTGCCAGTAGGCAGGCCGGAGAGACCCAGTACTTC. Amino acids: CASRQAGETQYF. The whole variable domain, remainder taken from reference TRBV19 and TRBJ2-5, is DGGITQSPKYLFRKEGQNVTLSCEQNLNHDAMYWYRQDPGQGLRLIYYSQIVNDFQKGDIAEGYSVSREKKESFPLTVTSAQKNPTAFYLCASRQAGETQYFGPGTRLLVL.